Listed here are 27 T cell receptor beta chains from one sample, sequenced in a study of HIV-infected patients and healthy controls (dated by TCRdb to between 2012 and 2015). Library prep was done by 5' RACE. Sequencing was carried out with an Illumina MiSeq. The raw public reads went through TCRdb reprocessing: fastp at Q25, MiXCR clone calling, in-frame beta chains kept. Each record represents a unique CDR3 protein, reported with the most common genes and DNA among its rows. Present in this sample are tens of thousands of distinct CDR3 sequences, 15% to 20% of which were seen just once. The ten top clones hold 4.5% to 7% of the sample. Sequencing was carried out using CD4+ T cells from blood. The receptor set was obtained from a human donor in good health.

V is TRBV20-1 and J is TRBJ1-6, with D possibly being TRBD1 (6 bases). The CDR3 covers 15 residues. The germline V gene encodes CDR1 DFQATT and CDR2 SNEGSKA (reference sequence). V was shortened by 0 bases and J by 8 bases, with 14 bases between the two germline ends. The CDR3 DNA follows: TGCAGTGCTAGAGAAGTAGCAGGGGATTATTCACCCCTCCACTTT. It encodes CSAREVAGDYSPLHF.

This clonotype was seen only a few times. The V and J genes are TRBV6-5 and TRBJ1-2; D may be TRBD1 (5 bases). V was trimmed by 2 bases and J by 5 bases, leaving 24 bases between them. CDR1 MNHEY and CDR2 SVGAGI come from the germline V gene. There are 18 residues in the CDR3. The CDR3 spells CASSYLGKGAGDGYGYTF. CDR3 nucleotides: TGTGCCAGCAGTTACCTGGGCAAAGGGGCCGGGGATGGATATGGCTACACCTTC.

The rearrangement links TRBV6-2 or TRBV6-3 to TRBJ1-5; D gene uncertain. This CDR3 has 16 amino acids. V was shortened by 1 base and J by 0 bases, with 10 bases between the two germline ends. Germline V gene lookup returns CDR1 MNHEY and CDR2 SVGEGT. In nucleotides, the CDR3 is TGTGCCAGCAGTTACTGGATCGGGAGTAGCAATCAGCCCCAGCATTTT. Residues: CASSYWIGSSNQPQHF.

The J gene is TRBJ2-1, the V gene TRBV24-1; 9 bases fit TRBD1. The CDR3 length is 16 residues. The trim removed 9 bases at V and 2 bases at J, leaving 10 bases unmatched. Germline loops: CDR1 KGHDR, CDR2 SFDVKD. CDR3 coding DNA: TGTGCCACCGGGGGACAGGGAGGAGAGGCCTACAATGAGCAGTTCTTC. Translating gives CATGGQGGEAYNEQFF.

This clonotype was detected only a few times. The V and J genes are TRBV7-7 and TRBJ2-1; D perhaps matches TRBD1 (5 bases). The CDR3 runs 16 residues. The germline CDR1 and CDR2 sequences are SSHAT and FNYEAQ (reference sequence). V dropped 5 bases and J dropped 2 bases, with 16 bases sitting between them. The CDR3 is CASSPVVGLAYNEQFF. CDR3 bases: TGTGCCAGCAGCCCCGTAGTGGGGCTGGCCTACAATGAGCAGTTCTTC.

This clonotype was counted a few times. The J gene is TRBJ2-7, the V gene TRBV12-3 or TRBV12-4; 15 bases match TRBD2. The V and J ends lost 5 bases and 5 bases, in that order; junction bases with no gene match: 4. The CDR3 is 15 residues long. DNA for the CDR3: TGTGCCAGCAGTCGGACTAGCGGGAGGGCCGACGAGCAGTACTTC. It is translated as CASSRTSGRADEQYF.

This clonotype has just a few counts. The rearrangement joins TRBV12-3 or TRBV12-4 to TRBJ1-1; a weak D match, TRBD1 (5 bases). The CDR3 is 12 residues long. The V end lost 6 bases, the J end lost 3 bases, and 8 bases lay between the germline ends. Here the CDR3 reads CASSQGYTEAFF. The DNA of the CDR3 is TGTGCCAGCAGCCAGGGATACACTGAAGCTTTCTTT.

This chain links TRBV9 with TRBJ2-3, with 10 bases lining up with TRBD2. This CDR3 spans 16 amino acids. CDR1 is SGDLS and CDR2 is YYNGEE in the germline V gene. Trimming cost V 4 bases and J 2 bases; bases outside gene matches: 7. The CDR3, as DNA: TGTGCCAGCAGCTTTACTAGCGGGACATCCACAGATACGCAGTATTTT. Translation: CASSFTSGTSTDTQYF.

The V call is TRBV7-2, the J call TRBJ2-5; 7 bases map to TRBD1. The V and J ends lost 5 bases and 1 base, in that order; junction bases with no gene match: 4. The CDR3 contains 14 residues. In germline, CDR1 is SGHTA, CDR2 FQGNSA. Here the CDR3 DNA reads TGTGCCAGCAGCCCTTGGGACAGCCAAGAGACCCAGTACTTC. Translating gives CASSPWDSQETQYF.

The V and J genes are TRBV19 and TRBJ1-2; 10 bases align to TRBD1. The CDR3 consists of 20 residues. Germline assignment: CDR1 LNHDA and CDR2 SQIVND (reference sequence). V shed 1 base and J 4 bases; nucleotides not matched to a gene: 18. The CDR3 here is CASSIGGQGRQLKPSYGYTF. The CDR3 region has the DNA TGTGCCAGTAGTATAGGGGGACAGGGGCGCCAACTAAAACCTTCCTATGGCTACACCTTC.

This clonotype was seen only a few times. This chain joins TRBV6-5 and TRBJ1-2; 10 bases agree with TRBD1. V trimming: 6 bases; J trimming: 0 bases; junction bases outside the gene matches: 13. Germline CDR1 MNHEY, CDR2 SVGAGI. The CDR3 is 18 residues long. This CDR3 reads CASSRQGAVPGSNYGYTF. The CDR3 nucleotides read TGTGCCAGCAGCAGACAGGGGGCCGTTCCGGGCTCTAACTATGGCTACACCTTC.

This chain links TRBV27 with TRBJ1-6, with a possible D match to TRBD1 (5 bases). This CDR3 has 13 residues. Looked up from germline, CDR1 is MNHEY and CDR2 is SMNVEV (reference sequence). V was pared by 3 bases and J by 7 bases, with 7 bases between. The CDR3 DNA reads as TGTGCCAGCAGTTTCAGGGCCAATTCACCCCTCCACTTT. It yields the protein CASSFRANSPLHF.

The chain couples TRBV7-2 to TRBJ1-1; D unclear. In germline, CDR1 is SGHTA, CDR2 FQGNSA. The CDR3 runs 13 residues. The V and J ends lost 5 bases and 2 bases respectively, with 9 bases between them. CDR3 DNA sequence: TGTGCCAGCAGCCTAGGTTCAAACACTGAAGCTTTCTTT. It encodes CASSLGSNTEAFF.

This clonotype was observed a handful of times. The chain's CDR3 is CASSPLNEQFF. CDR3 coding DNA: TGTGCCAGCAGCCCACTAAATGAGCAGTTCTTC. The chain couples TRBV12-3 or TRBV12-4 to TRBJ2-1; D remains unclear. CDR3 size: 11 residues. V lost 6 bases to trimming and J lost 7 bases, with 7 bases between them.

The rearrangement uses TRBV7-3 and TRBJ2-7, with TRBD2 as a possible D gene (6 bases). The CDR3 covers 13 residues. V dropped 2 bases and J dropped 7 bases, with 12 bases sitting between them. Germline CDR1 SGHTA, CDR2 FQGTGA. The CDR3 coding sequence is TGTGCCAGCAGCTTAGATAAGGCGGGGGAGCAGTACTTC. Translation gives CASSLDKAGEQYF.

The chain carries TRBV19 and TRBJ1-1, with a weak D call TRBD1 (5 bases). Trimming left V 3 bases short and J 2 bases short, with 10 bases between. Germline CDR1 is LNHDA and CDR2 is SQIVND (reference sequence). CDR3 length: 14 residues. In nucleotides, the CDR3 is TGTGCCAGTAGTATTCGGGGCATCAACACTGAAGCTTTCTTT. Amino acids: CASSIRGINTEAFF.

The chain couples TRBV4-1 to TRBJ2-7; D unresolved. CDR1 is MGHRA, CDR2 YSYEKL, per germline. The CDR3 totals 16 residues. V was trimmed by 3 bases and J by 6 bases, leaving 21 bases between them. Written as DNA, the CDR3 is TGCGCCAGCAGCCACGCCCCAGGTCGCAGGCGACCCGAGCAGTACTTC. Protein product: CASSHAPGRRRPEQYF.

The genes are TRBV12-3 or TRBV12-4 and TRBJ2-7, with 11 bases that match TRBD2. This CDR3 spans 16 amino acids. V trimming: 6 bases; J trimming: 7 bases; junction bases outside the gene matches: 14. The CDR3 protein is CASRFSPSGRSQEQYF. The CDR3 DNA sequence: TGTGCCAGCAGATTTAGTCCTAGCGGGAGGAGTCAGGAGCAGTACTTC.

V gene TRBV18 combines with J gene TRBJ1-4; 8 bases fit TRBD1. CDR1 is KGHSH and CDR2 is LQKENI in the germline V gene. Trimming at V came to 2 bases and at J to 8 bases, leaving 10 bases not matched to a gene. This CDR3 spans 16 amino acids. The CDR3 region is CASSPYREQGGEKLFF. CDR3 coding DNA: TGTGCCAGCTCACCATATCGAGAACAGGGGGGCGAAAAACTGTTTTTT.

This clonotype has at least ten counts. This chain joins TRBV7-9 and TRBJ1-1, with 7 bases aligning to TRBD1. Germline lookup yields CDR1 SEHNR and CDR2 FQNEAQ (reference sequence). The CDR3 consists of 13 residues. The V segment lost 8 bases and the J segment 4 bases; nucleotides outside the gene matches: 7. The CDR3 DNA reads TGTGCCAGCGCCAGGGGGGAAAGCACTGAAGCTTTCTTT. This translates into CASARGESTEAFF.

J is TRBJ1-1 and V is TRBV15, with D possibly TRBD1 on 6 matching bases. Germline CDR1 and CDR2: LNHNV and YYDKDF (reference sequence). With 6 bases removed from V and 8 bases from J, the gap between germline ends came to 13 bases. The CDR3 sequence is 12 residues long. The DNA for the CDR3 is TGTGCCACCAGAACAGGGCCCCGCGAAGCTTTCTTT. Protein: CATRTGPREAFF. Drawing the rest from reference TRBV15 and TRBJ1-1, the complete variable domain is DAMVIQNPRYQVTQFGKPVTLSCSQTLNHNVMYWYQQKSSQAPKLLFHYYDKDFNNEADTPDNFQSRRPNTSFCFLDIRSPGLGDTAMYLCATRTGPREAFFGQGTRLTVV.

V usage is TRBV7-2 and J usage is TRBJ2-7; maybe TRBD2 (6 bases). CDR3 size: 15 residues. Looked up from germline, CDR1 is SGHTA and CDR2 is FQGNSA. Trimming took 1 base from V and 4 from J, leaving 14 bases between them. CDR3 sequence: CASSLEVGLSYEQYF. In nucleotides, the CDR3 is TGTGCCAGCAGCTTAGAGGTCGGACTATCATACGAGCAGTACTTC.

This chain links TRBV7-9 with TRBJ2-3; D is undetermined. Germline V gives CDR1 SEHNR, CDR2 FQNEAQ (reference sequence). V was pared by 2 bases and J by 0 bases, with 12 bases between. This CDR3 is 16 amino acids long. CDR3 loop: CASSLMVLPSTDTQYF. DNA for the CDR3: TGTGCCAGCAGCTTAATGGTCCTACCTAGCACAGATACGCAGTATTTT. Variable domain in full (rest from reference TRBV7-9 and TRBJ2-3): DTGVSQNPRHKITKRGQNVTFRCDPISEHNRLYWYRQTLGQGPEFLTYFQNEAQLEKSRLLSDRFSAERPKGSFSTLEIQRTEQGDSAMYLCASSLMVLPSTDTQYFGPGTRLTVL.

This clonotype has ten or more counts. CDR3 in amino acids: CASSRGQGLAGRGGETQYF. Here the CDR3 DNA reads TGTGCCAGCAGCCGAGGACAGGGACTAGCGGGGAGAGGGGGAGAGACCCAGTACTTC. The genes are TRBV27 and TRBJ2-5; 13 nucleotides match TRBD2. Per the germline V gene, CDR1 is MNHEY and CDR2 is SMNVEV (reference sequence). CDR3 length: 19 residues. Trimming removed 6 bases from V and 4 bases from J; junction bases left unmatched: 17.

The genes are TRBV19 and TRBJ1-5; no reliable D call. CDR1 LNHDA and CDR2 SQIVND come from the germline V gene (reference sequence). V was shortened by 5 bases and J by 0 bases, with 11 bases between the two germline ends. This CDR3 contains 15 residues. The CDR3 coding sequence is TGTGCCAGTAGTGCGTTAGTCAATAGCAATCAGCCCCAGCATTTT. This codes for CASSALVNSNQPQHF. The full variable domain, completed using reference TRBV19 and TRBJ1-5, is DGGITQSPKYLFRKEGQNVTLSCEQNLNHDAMYWYRQDPGQGLRLIYYSQIVNDFQKGDIAEGYSVSREKKESFPLTVTSAQKNPTAFYLCASSALVNSNQPQHFGDGTRLSIL.

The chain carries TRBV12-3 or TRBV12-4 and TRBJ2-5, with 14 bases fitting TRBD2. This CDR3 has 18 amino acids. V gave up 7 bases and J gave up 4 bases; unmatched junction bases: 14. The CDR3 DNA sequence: TGTGCCAGCATCGGACCAGTCGGCGGGACTAGCGGGGGAGAGACCCAGTACTTC. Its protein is CASIGPVGGTSGGETQYF.

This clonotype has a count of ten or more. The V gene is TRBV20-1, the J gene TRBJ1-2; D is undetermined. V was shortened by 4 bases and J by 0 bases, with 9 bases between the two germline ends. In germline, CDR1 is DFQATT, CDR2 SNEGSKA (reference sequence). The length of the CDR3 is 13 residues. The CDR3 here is CSAMAPANYGYTF. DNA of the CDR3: TGCAGTGCTATGGCCCCAGCTAACTATGGCTACACCTTC.